This TCR beta chain was sequenced for a study of T cell responses to AZD1222 COVID-19 vaccine. The study, taken as a whole, reports: Nearly half of unique spike-specific TCRs reportedly avoided B.1.351 and B.1.1.7 mutated regions.

Sequencing used immunoSEQ multiplex PCR; TCRdb keeps in-frame clones, though not all of them. The sample has some 150,000 clones; 85% to 95% are singletons. The germline V and J ends were trimmed by 6 bases and 6 bases, with 21 bases remaining between them. Germline lookup yields CDR1 MDHEN and CDR2 SYDVKM. The length of the CDR3 is 16 residues. Comments on this clone: Its specificity is not known.

The chain recombines TRBV28 with TRBJ1-5; the D gene is possibly TRBD1 (6 bases). The specimen was peripheral blood, collected on day 0 of AZD1222 vaccination. The receptor's source is an adult in good health. The CDR3 sequence is CASSQAGTSFGQPQHF. The CDR3 coding sequence is TGTGCCAGCAGCCAGGCCGGGACATCTTTCGGTCAGCCCCAGCATTTT.